The 13 T cell receptor beta chains below come from one sample, sequenced in a study of blood T cell repertoires in COVID-19. The assay was immunoSEQ multiplex PCR, and TCRdb's table has in-frame clones only and misses some. The sample holds over 200,000 clones; approximately 90% are singletons and the top ten take approximately 1.3%. Input material: PBMCs or T cells enriched from blood (not recorded which). These receptors were obtained from a human donor in a cohort exposed to, infected with or recovered from COVID-19 (not recorded which). The donor label of this sample is uncertain.

In regard to this clone: Other DNA sequences in the same sample also yield this CDR3. The chain recombines TRBV2 with TRBJ2-7; TRBD1 is a possible D gene (6 bases). The V end was cut by 4 bases, the J end by 4 bases, with 11 bases between. CDR1 is SNHLY, CDR2 FYNNEI, per germline. The CDR3 consists of 13 residues. The CDR3 is CASSGGLGYEQYF. The CDR3 coding sequence is TGTGCCAGCAGTGGGGGGCTTGGGTACGAGCAGTACTTC.

The chain couples TRBV12-3 or TRBV12-4 to TRBJ2-2, with D tentatively TRBD2 (5 bases). The germline V and J ends were trimmed by 6 bases and 11 bases, with 10 bases remaining between them. This CDR3 is 11 amino acids long. The CDR3 region is CASREALELFF. CDR3 DNA: TGTGCCAGCAGGGAGGCCCTAGAGCTGTTTTTT.

J is TRBJ1-1 and V is TRBV19; the D is unclear. CDR3 size: 14 residues. Trimming removed 5 bases from V and 5 bases from J, with 15 bases in between. CDR1 is LNHDA, CDR2 SQIVND, per germline (reference sequence). CDR3 in DNA: TGTGCCAGTAGTCCCCGTCGGGGAGGGACTGAAGCTTTCTTT. It is translated as CASSPRRGGTEAFF.

The chain joins TRBV7-3 to TRBJ1-1, with unresolved D. Trimming cost V 5 bases and J 1 base, with 8 bases left between them. The germline V gene has CDR1 SGHTA and CDR2 FQGTGA. The CDR3 is 13 residues long. The CDR3 DNA follows: TGTGCCAGCAGCACAAGTTCGAACACTGAAGCTTTCTTT. Its translation: CASSTSSNTEAFF.

This clone was observed a handful of times. This rearrangement joins TRBV5-6 to TRBJ1-1; no clear D. The germline V gene has CDR1 SGHDT and CDR2 YYEEEE. The CDR3 is made up of 13 amino acids. Trimming stripped 1 base from V and 4 bases from J, with 8 bases between. The CDR3 sequence is CASSLITGTEAFF. Here the CDR3 DNA reads TGTGCCAGCAGCTTGATCACGGGCACTGAAGCTTTCTTT.

This clone was seen just once. V is TRBV11-2 and J is TRBJ1-1, with 7 bases identical to TRBD1. With 4 bases clipped from V and 13 bases from J, the junction kept 6 bases outside the gene matches. Germline lookup yields CDR1 SGHAT and CDR2 FQNNGV. The CDR3 has 11 amino acids. CDR3: CASSSWTGDFF. The DNA of the CDR3 is TGTGCCAGCAGCTCCTGGACAGGTGATTTCTTT. The variable domain in full, completed from reference TRBV11-2 and TRBJ1-1, reads EAGVAQSPRYKIIEKRQSVAFWCNPISGHATLYWYQQILGQGPKLLIQFQNNGVVDDSQLPKDRFSAERLKGVDSTLKIQPAKLEDSAVYLCASSSWTGDFFGQGTRLTVV.

V gene TRBV12-3 or TRBV12-4 combines with J gene TRBJ2-5; D remains ambiguous. Trimming pared 3 bases from V and 12 bases from J, leaving 11 bases between. The CDR3 extends over 11 amino acids. This CDR3 reads CASSFGAFKYF. The DNA for the CDR3 is TGTGCCAGCAGTTTCGGAGCCTTTAAGTACTTC.

CDR3 bases: TGTGCCAGCAGCACCGGACAGGGGACTGTCTATGGCTACACCTTC. This gives the protein CASSTGQGTVYGYTF. The gene calls are TRBV9 and TRBJ1-2, with 9 bases matching TRBD1. V shed 4 bases, J shed 4 bases, and the junction held 8 bases outside the gene matches. The CDR3 totals 15 residues. The V gene's germline CDR1 is SGDLS and CDR2 YYNGEE.

This clone was seen just once. This chain joins TRBV19 and TRBJ1-1; D not resolved. CDR3 length: 15 residues. Germline V CDR1 and CDR2: LNHDA, SQIVND (reference sequence). The germline V and J ends were trimmed by 5 bases and 4 bases, with 17 bases remaining between them. Written as DNA, the CDR3 is TGTGCCAGTAGTTTCTCGGCCGTCGGGAGCACTGAAGCTTTCTTT. It yields the protein CASSFSAVGSTEAFF. Looking up the rest from reference TRBV19 and TRBJ1-1 gives the full variable domain: DGGITQSPKYLFRKEGQNVTLSCEQNLNHDAMYWYRQDPGQGLRLIYYSQIVNDFQKGDIAEGYSVSREKKESFPLTVTSAQKNPTAFYLCASSFSAVGSTEAFFGQGTRLTVV.

This chain links TRBV10-3 with TRBJ1-3; unclear D gene. Germline V CDR1 and CDR2: ENHRY, SYGVKD. Trimming left V 5 bases short and J 0 bases short, with 2 bases between. The CDR3 contains 12 residues. Written as DNA, the CDR3 is TGTGCCATCAGTTACTCTGGAAACACCATATATTTT. It is translated as CAISYSGNTIYF.

As regards this clone: At the DNA level, this CDR3 is encoded by other sequences in the same sample as well. V gene TRBV25-1 combines with J gene TRBJ2-7; D is uncertain. Germline V gene data show CDR1 as MGHDK and CDR2 as SYGVNS. V lost 3 bases to trimming and J lost 1 base, with 7 bases between them. CDR3 length: 13 residues. The CDR3 nucleotides are TGTGCCAGCAGTGAGGCCAGTTCCTACGAGCAGTACTTC. Its protein product is CASSEASSYEQYF.

The chain employs TRBV12-3 or TRBV12-4 and TRBJ2-7; 7 positions match TRBD1. CDR3 length: 13 amino acids. V was pared by 5 bases and J by 2 bases, with 3 bases of the junction left unmatched. The CDR3 DNA reads TGTGCCAGCAGTCTGGACAGGACCTACGAGCAGTACTTC. Translation: CASSLDRTYEQYF.

The V call is TRBV6-5, the J call TRBJ1-3; no definite D call. This CDR3 is built from 13 residues. V lost 5 bases, J lost 5 bases, and 10 bases lay in between. In germline, CDR1 is MNHEY, CDR2 SVGAGI. CDR3 amino acids: CASSTDTRNTIYF. CDR3 bases: TGTGCCAGCAGTACCGACACTCGAAACACCATATATTTT.